This T cell receptor (beta chain) was profiled in a study of a mutant IDH1 vaccine in newly diagnosed glioma. Study summary: Treated patients comprised 62.5% males and approximately 40% females, mean age roughly 40 years. Receipt of radiotherapy, temozolomide, or both preceded the study, and most received both.

Time point defined: baseline, week 1 (first vaccination visit). Treatment specified: pre-vaccination baseline after standard-of-care therapy. Tumors from donors were new WHO grade 3 or 4 IDH1-mutant astrocytomas with ATRX loss. The protocol was immunoSEQ multiplex PCR, while the TCRdb copy is restricted to in-frame clones and leaves out a portion. The repertoire has about 66,000 clones, 65% to 90% of them found once; the top ten carry around 2.9%. V was clipped by 3 bases and J by 9 bases, with 12 bases between them. The CDR3 loop spans 14 amino acids. Germline V lookup: CDR1 SGHTA, CDR2 FQGNSA. With respect to this clone: Its antigen is not identified.

Study-level findings and limits: Of all patients, 93.3% showed vaccine-induced immune responses.

This chain uses TRBV7-2 with TRBJ1-6; tentatively, D is TRBD1 (5 bases). This sequence originates from a man younger than 40 with glioma. The sample in question was PBMCs, obtained from a glioma patient treated with radiotherapy, temozolomide or both. The CDR3 bases are TGTGCCAGCAGCTTTCCAGGGTCAGGTTCACCCCTCCACTTT. Protein: CASSFPGSGSPLHF.